This section outlines one TCR beta chain sequence together with its context. The CDR3 contains 12 residues. Germline assignment: CDR1 SGHAT and CDR2 FQDESV (reference sequence). The ends were cut back, 2 bases at V and 9 bases at J, with 11 bases in the middle. This specimen comes from a study of blood T cell repertoires in COVID-19. Whole-study context: T cells, B-cell-depleted T cells, or PBMCs provided the cDNA or gDNA that served as material.

Libraries were prepared by immunoSEQ multiplex PCR; TCRdb keeps only in-frame clonotypes and omits some of them. Of about 270,000 clones listed, about 85% are singletons. The sequenced material came from PBMCs or T cells enriched from blood (not recorded which). The genes are TRBV11-1 and TRBJ2-7; possible D gene TRBD1, 6 bases. The clonotype was recovered from a woman aged 50 to 60 who had recovered from COVID-19. In DNA form, the CDR3 reads TGTGCCAGCAGCTTAAGCGGACAGCGGCAGTACTTC. Its translation: CASSLSGQRQYF. The full variable domain, its missing parts supplied by reference TRBV11-1 and TRBJ2-7, is EAEVAQSPRYKITEKSQAVAFWCDPISGHATLYWYRQILGQGPELLVQFQDESVVDDSQLPKDRFSAERLKGVDSTLKIQPAELGDSAMYLCASSLSGQRQYFGPGTRLTVT.